Shown below are 5 T cell receptor beta chains from a single sample sequenced in a study of shared clonotypes between healthy human individuals (dated by TCRdb to the early 2020s). The library was made by the immunoSEQ multiplex PCR assay. TCRdb provides this immuneACCESS table in a form limited to in-frame rearrangements. Some clones are lacking; in checked studies, under half of them reflect an unresolved V gene, and why the rest are absent is not known. Recorded for this sample are hundreds of thousands of clones; about three quarters of them occurred a single time. Of the sample, more than 1.5% is held by the ten largest clones. Material: memory CD4+ T cells sorted from blood. This sample's cell subset or site label indicates: CD45RA-negative fraction. These receptor sequences come from a woman aged 25 to 39 in good health.

This chain joins TRBV2 and TRBJ2-2; TRBD1 aligns across 8 bases. The CDR3 covers 15 residues. Germline loops: CDR1 SNHLY, CDR2 FYNNEI. J gave up 4 bases and V 5 bases, and 6 bases lay outside the gene matches. The CDR3 nucleotides read TGTGCCAGCAGTACCACCAGGGGGCTCACCGGGGAGCTGTTTTTT. It encodes CASSTTRGLTGELFF.

The chain carries TRBV11-2 and TRBJ2-5, with D uncertain. V lost 5 bases and J 1 base, leaving 11 bases between the germline ends. Germline V gives CDR1 SGHAT, CDR2 FQNNGV. The CDR3 runs to 14 residues. CDR3 in amino acids: CASSITAFQETQYF. The CDR3 nucleotides are TGTGCCAGCAGCATCACAGCCTTCCAAGAGACCCAGTACTTC. Full variable domain (missing parts from reference TRBV11-2 and TRBJ2-5): EAGVAQSPRYKIIEKRQSVAFWCNPISGHATLYWYQQILGQGPKLLIQFQNNGVVDDSQLPKDRFSAERLKGVDSTLKIQPAKLEDSAVYLCASSITAFQETQYFGPGTRLLVL.

The V and J genes are TRBV5-1 and TRBJ1-2, with TRBD1 matching 7 bases. The CDR3 contains 15 residues. Germline V gives CDR1 SGHRS, CDR2 YFSETQ. The trim removed 4 bases at V and 3 bases at J, leaving 9 bases unmatched. The CDR3 DNA is TGCGCCAGCAGCCCCACAGGGGAGAGTTACTATGGCTACACCTTC. Its protein product is CASSPTGESYYGYTF.

V and J are TRBV6-5 and TRBJ2-4, with D perhaps TRBD2 (6 bases). V lost 6 bases and J lost 9, with 21 bases in between. From germline, CDR1 is MNHEY and CDR2 SVGAGI. The CDR3 sequence is 15 residues long. CDR3 nucleotides: TGTGCCAGCAGCCCGAGCGCAGGGAGGTGGGGCATTCAGTACTTC. Encoded protein: CASSPSAGRWGIQYF.

The chain couples TRBV18 to TRBJ1-1; no definite D call. The CDR3 totals 15 residues. V dropped 2 bases and J dropped 1 base, with 11 bases sitting between them. CDR1 and CDR2 from the germline V gene are KGHSH and LQKENI. The CDR3 protein is CASSPSQEKNTEAFF. CDR3 bases: TGTGCCAGCTCACCAAGCCAGGAAAAGAACACTGAAGCTTTCTTT.